The entry below gives a single TCR beta chain sequence along with its context. The method was immunoSEQ multiplex PCR; TCRdb's version includes in-frame clones alone and lacks a portion of them. This sample has about 530,000 clones, with about 96% found just once. The record originates from a study of shared clonotypes between healthy human individuals. The receptor comes from a woman aged 30 to 39 in good health. Input material: naive CD4+ T cells sorted from blood. Subset meaning: CD45RA+ positively selected.

The CDR3 nucleotides are TGTGCCAGTAGCCCGACGGTGAGCTCCTACAATGAGCAGTTCTTC. Protein: CASSPTVSSYNEQFF. The V and J genes are TRBV19 and TRBJ2-1, with D uncertain. The germline gives CDR1 LNHDA, CDR2 SQIVND (reference sequence). Trimming shortened V by 6 bases and J by 0 bases, and 12 bases separated the two germline ends. The CDR3 length is 15 residues.